This T cell receptor beta chain comes out of a study of liver allograft versus peripheral blood T cells. Looking at the study overall: Within transplanted livers, the T cell receptor repertoires were examined and compared against the repertoires present in the peripheral blood of liver transplant recipients.

This clonotype is large within its sample. The antigen remains unidentified. Germline values: CDR1 KGHSH, CDR2 LQKENI. The CDR3 has 15 amino acids. V shed 1 base and J shed 0 bases, with 7 bases lying between them. General study results and limits: Reportedly, the T cell receptor repertoires inside liver allografts were not the same as those in peripheral blood.

TCRdb re-called the reads through MiXCR, storing one row per CDR3 protein. The data show 2,000 or so distinct CDR3 sequences, approximately 15% seen once. The sequence came from a human patient who had a liver transplant. Some T cells may have originated in the graft donor. V usage is TRBV18 and J usage is TRBJ1-3, with D tentatively TRBD1 (5 bases). The CDR3 DNA is TGTGCCAGCTCACCACAGACAGCCTCTGGAAACACCATATATTTT. This sequence encodes CASSPQTASGNTIYF.